The T cell receptor (delta chain) described here comes from a study of DNA immune sequencing with unique molecular identifiers. At the level of the study: Enriched γδ T-cell DNA input was 100 ng; non-enriched PBMC DNA input was roughly 0.93 ug.

A 32-plex genomic DNA assay used primers for all 8 TRDV and 4 TRDJ genes. The library had 12-nucleotide UMIs introduced over 3 barcoding cycles, then a second adapter PCR. TCRdb fed the multiplex PCR reads to CATT. This sample has approximately 2,000 delta-chain clones, with 11% to 15% found just once. Germline assignment: CDR1 GEAIGNYY and CDR2 EKD. The CDR3 runs 15 residues. Trimming cost V 0 bases and J 4 bases; bases outside gene matches: 4. By share of the sample, this clone is large (0.1 to 1%). Other nucleotide sequences in the sample specify the same CDR3. The rearrangement joins TRDV2 to TRDJ1; TRDD3 aligns across 10 bases. Sequences were obtained from gamma-delta T cells enriched from blood buffy coat, or unenriched PBMCs (not recorded which). The receptor's source is a human donor in good health. The CDR3, as DNA: TGTGCCTGTGACACCGTTTCTGGGGGATACGATAAACTCATCTTT. It codes for CACDTVSGGYDKLIF.